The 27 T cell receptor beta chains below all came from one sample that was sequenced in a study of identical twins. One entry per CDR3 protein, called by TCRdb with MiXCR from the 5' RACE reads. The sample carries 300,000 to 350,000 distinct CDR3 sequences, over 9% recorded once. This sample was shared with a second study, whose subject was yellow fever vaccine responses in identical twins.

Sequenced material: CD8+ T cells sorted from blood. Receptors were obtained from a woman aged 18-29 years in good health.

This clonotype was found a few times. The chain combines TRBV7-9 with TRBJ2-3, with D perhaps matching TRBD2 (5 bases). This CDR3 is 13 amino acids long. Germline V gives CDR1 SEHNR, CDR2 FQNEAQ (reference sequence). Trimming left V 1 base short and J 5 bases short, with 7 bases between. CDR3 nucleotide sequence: TGTGCCAGCAGCTTAGTCGGGATAGATACGCAGTATTTT. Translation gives CASSLVGIDTQYF.

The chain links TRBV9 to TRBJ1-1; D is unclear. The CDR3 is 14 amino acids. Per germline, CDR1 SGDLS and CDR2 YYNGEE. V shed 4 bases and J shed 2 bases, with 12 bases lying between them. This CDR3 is CASSPDGANTEAFF. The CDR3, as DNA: TGTGCCAGCAGCCCAGACGGAGCAAACACTGAAGCTTTCTTT.

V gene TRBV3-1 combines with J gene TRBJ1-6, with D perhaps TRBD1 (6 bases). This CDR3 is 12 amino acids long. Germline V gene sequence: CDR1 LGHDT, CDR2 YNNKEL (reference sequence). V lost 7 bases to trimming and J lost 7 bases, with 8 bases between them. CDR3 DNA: TGTGCCAGCAAGACAGGAAATTCACCCCTCCACTTT. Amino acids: CASKTGNSPLHF.

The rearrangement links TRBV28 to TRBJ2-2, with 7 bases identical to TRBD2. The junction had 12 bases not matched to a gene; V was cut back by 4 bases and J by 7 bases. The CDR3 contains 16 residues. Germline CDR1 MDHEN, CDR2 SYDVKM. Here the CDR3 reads CASSSEGGVFGGELFF. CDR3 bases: TGTGCCAGCAGTTCGGAGGGAGGGGTCTTCGGCGGGGAGCTGTTTTTT.

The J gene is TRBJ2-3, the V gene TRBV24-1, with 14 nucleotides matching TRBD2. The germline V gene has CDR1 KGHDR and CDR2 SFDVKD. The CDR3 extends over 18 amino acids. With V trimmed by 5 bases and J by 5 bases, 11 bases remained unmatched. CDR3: CATSGSSGTSGRRDTQYF. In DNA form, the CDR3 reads TGTGCCACCAGTGGCTCGTCCGGGACTAGCGGGAGACGAGATACGCAGTATTTT.

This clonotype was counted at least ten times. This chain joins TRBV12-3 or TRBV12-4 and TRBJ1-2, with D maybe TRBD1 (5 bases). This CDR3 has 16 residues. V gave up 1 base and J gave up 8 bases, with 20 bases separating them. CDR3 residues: CASSLGLRDAREGYTF. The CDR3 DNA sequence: TGTGCCAGCAGTTTAGGGCTCCGGGACGCCCGAGAGGGCTACACCTTC.

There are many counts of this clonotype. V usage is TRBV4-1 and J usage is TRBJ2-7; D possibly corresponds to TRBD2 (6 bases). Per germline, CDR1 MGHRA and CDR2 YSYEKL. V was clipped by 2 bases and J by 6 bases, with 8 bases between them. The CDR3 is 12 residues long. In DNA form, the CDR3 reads TGCGCCAGCAGCCAAAGGGGAGGCGAGCAGTACTTC. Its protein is CASSQRGGEQYF.

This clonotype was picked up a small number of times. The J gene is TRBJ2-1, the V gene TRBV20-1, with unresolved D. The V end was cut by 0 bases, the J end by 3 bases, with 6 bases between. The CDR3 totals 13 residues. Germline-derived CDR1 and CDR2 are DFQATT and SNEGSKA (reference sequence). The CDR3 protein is CSAREVNYNEQFF. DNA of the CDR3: TGCAGTGCTAGAGAGGTAAACTACAATGAGCAGTTCTTC.

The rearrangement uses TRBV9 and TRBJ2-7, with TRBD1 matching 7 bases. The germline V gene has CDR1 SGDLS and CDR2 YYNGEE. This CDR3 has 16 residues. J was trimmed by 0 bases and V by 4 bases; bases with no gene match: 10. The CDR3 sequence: CASSHQRDSPSYEQYF. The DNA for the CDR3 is TGTGCCAGCAGCCATCAACGGGACAGCCCCTCCTACGAGCAGTACTTC. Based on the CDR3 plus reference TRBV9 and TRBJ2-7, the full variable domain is DSGVTQTPKHLITATGQRVTLRCSPRSGDLSVYWYQQSLDQGLQFLIQYYNGEERAKGNILERFSAQQFPDLHSELNLSSLELGDSALYFCASSHQRDSPSYEQYFGPGTRLTVT.

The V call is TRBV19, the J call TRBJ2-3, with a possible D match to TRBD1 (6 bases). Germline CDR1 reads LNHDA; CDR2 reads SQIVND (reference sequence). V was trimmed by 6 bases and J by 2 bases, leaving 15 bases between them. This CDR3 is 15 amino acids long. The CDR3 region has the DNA TGTGCCAGTAGACAGGGCTTTGCCGCCACAGATACGCAGTATTTT. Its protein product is CASRQGFAATDTQYF.

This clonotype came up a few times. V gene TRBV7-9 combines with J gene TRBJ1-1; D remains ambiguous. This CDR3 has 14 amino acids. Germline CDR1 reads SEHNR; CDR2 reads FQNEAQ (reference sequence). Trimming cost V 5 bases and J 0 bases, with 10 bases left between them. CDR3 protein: CASSPASLNTEAFF. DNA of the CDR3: TGTGCCAGCAGCCCAGCCTCATTGAACACTGAAGCTTTCTTT. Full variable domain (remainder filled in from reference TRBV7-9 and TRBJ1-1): DTGVSQNPRHKITKRGQNVTFRCDPISEHNRLYWYRQTLGQGPEFLTYFQNEAQLEKSRLLSDRFSAERPKGSFSTLEIQRTEQGDSAMYLCASSPASLNTEAFFGQGTRLTVV.

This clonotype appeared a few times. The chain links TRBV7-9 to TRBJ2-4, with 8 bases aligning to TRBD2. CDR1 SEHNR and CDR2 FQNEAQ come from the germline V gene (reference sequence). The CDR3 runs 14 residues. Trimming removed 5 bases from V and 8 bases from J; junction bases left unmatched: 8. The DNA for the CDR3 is TGTGCCAGCAGCCCCGGGGGGGTTGGTTACATTCAGTACTTC. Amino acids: CASSPGGVGYIQYF.

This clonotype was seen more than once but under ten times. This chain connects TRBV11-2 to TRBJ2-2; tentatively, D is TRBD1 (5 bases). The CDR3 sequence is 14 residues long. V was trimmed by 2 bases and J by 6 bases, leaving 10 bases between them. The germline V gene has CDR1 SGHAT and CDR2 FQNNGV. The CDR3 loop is CASSLQAGSGELFF. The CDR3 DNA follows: TGTGCCAGCAGCTTACAGGCAGGGTCCGGGGAGCTGTTTTTT. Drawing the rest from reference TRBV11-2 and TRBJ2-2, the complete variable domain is EAGVAQSPRYKIIEKRQSVAFWCNPISGHATLYWYQQILGQGPKLLIQFQNNGVVDDSQLPKDRFSAERLKGVDSTLKIQPAKLEDSAVYLCASSLQAGSGELFFGEGSRLTVL.

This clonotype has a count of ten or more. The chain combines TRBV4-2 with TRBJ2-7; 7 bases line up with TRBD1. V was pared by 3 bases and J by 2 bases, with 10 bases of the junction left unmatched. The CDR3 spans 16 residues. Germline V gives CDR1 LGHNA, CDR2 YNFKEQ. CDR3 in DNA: TGTGCCAGCAGCCATGATGCGACAGGGAATACCTACGAGCAGTACTTC. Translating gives CASSHDATGNTYEQYF.

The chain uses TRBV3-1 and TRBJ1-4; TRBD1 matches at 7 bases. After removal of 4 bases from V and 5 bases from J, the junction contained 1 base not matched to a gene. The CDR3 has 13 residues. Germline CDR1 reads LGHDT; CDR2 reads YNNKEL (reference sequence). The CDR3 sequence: CASSPTGNEKLFF. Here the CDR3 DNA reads TGTGCCAGCAGCCCGACAGGGAATGAAAAACTGTTTTTT. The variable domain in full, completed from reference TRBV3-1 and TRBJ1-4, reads DTAVSQTPKYLVTQMGNDKSIKCEQNLGHDTMYWYKQDSKKFLKIMFSYNNKELIINETVPNRFSPKSPDKAHLNLHINSLELGDSAVYFCASSPTGNEKLFFGSGTQLSVL.

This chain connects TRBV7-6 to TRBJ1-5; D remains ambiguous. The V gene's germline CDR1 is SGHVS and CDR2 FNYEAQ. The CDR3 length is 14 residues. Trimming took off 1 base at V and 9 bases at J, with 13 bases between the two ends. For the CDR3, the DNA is TGTGCCAGCAGCTTAGGGACGGCCCCCGGGCCCCAGCATTTT. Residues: CASSLGTAPGPQHF.

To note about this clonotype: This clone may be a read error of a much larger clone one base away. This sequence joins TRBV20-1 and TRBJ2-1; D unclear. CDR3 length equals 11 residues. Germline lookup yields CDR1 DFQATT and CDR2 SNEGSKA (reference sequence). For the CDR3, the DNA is TGCAGTGCTCAAATGGGCAATGAGCTGTTCTTC. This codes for CSAQMGNELFF.

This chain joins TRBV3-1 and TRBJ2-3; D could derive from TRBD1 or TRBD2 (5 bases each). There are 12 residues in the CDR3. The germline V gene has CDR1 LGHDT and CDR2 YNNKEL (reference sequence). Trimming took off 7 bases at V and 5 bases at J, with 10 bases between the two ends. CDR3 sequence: CASTKGRDTQYF. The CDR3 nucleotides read TGTGCCAGCACCAAGGGACGAGATACGCAGTATTTT.

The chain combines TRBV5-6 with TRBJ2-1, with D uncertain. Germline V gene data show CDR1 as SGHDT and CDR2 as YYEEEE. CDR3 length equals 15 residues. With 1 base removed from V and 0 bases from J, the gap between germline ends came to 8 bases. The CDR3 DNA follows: TGTGCCAGCAGCTTGTCCTCAGACTCCTACAATGAGCAGTTCTTC. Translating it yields CASSLSSDSYNEQFF.

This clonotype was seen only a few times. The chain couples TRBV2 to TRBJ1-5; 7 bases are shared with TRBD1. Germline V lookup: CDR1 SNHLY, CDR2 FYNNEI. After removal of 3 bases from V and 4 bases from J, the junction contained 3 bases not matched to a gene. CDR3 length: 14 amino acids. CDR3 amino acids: CASSDRGTNQPQHF. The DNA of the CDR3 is TGTGCCAGCAGTGACAGGGGGACAAATCAGCCCCAGCATTTT. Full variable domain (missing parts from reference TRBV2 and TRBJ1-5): EPEVTQTPSHQVTQMGQEVILRCVPISNHLYFYWYRQILGQKVEFLVSFYNNEISEKSEIFDDQFSVERPDGSNFTLKIRSTKLEDSAMYFCASSDRGTNQPQHFGDGTRLSIL.

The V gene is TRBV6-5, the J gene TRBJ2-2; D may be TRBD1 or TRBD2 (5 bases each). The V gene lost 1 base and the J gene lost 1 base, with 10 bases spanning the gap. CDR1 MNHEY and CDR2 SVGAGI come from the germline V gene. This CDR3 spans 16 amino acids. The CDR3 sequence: CASSYWGSVNTGELFF. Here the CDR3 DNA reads TGTGCCAGCAGTTACTGGGGGTCCGTGAACACCGGGGAGCTGTTTTTT.

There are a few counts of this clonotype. This CDR3 reads CASSQVFRERLEQFF. The CDR3 nucleotides are TGCGCCAGCAGCCAAGTCTTCCGTGAAAGACTGGAGCAGTTCTTC. The rearrangement uses TRBV4-1 and TRBJ2-1; D gene unclear. V lost 1 base to trimming and J lost 10 bases, with 17 bases between them. Germline CDR1 MGHRA, CDR2 YSYEKL. This CDR3 has 15 residues.

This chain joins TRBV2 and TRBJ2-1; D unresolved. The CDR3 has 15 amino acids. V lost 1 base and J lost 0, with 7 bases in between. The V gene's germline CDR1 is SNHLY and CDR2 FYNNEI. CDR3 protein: CASSEDPSSYNEQFF. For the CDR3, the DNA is TGTGCCAGCAGTGAAGATCCCAGCTCCTACAATGAGCAGTTCTTC.

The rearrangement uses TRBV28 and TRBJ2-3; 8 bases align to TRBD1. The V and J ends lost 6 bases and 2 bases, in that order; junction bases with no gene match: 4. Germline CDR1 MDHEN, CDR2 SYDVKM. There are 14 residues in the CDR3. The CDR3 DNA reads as TGTGCCAGCAGGAGGACAGGGTACACAGATACGCAGTATTTT. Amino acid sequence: CASRRTGYTDTQYF.

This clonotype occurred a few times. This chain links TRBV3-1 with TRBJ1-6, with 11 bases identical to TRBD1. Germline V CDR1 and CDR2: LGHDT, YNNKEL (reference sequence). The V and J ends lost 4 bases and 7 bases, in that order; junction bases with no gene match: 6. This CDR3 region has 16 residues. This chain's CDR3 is CASSPVGTGGNSPLHF. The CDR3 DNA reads TGTGCCAGCAGCCCCGTCGGGACAGGGGGGAATTCACCCCTCCACTTT.

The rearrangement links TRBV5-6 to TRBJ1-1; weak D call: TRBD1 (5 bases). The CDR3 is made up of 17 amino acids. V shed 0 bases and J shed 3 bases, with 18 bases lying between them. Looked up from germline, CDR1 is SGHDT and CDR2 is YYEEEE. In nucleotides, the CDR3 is TGTGCCAGCAGCTTGGGTGGCAGTCTAGGGGAGGACACTGAAGCTTTCTTT. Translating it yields CASSLGGSLGEDTEAFF.

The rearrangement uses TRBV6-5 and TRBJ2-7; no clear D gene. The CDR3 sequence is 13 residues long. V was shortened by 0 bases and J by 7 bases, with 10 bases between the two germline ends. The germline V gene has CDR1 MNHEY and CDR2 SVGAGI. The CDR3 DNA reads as TGTGCCAGCAGTTACTCAAACAGTGGGGAGCAGTACGTC. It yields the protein CASSYSNSGEQYV.